Following are 29 T cell receptor beta chains from one sample sequenced in a study of blood T cell repertoires in COVID-19 (dated by TCRdb to between 2020 and 2021). Receptors were amplified or captured by the immunoSEQ multiplex PCR assay. This is the immuneACCESS table as TCRdb keeps it, with only in-frame sequences that have V and J called. A part of the clones is gone; compared with another copy, unresolved V genes explain less than half, and the rest is unexplained. This sample holds around 180,000 clones; about four fifths were observed only once. The top ten hold around 12% of the sample. Sequences were obtained from PBMCs or T cells enriched from blood (not recorded which). All receptors derive from a man over 45 who had recovered from COVID-19.

The J gene is TRBJ1-5, the V gene TRBV6-4; 9 nucleotides line up with TRBD1. The germline CDR1 and CDR2 sequences are MRHNA and SNTAGT. Germline trimming cut 4 bases from V and 6 bases from J; bases unmatched to any gene: 13. The CDR3 has 17 amino acids. The CDR3 sequence: CASSGVIGTGSSQPQHF. The CDR3 nucleotides read TGTGCCAGCAGTGGAGTTATAGGGACAGGGAGTAGTCAGCCCCAGCATTTT.

V is TRBV18 and J is TRBJ2-5; possibly TRBD2 for D (6 bases). Germline-derived CDR1 and CDR2 are KGHSH and LQKENI. V was pared by 3 bases and J by 14 bases, with 13 bases between. CDR3 length: 11 residues. The CDR3 spells CASSPGGDLYF. CDR3 bases: TGTGCCAGCTCACCGGGGGGAGACCTCTACTTC.

The chain couples TRBV5-4 to TRBJ2-1; 7 bases match TRBD2. In germline, CDR1 is SGHNT, CDR2 YYREEE (reference sequence). The CDR3 runs to 15 residues. V lost 2 bases and J lost 3; bases outside the gene matches: 5. The CDR3 DNA reads as TGTGCCAGCAGCTTTCCTACGGGGGGCTACAATGAGCAGTTCTTC. This encodes CASSFPTGGYNEQFF.

This clone occurred a few times. V gene TRBV7-3 combines with J gene TRBJ1-6, with 7 bases identical to TRBD1. CDR1 is SGHTA and CDR2 is FQGTGA in the germline V gene. CDR3 length: 13 residues. J was trimmed by 10 bases and V by 6 bases; bases with no gene match: 6. Here the CDR3 reads CASSSKTGSPLHF. In DNA form, the CDR3 reads TGTGCCAGCAGTTCCAAGACAGGGTCACCCCTCCACTTT. The full variable domain, its missing parts supplied by reference TRBV7-3 and TRBJ1-6, is GAGVSQTPSNKVTEKGKYVELRCDPISGHTALYWYRQSLGQGPEFLIYFQGTGAADDSGLPNDRFFAVRPEGSVSTLKIQRTERGDSAVYLCASSSKTGSPLHFGNGTRLTVT.

The genes are TRBV28 and TRBJ1-2; D gene uncertain. The germline V and J ends were trimmed by 6 bases and 8 bases, with 13 bases remaining between them. This CDR3 comprises 12 residues. Germline CDR1 reads MDHEN; CDR2 reads SYDVKM. CDR3 bases: TGTGCCAGCAGGCCGGGTGGGTGGGGCTACACCTTC. This gives the protein CASRPGGWGYTF.

V gene TRBV27 combines with J gene TRBJ1-1, with 10 bases identical to TRBD1. This CDR3 is built from 12 residues. Germline CDR1 reads MNHEY; CDR2 reads SMNVEV (reference sequence). V lost 3 bases and J lost 9; bases outside the gene matches: 1. DNA for the CDR3: TGTGCCAGCAGTTTGACAGGGGGCAAAGCTTTCTTT. Its translation is CASSLTGGKAFF.

The gene calls are TRBV4-1 and TRBJ1-4, with a possible D match to TRBD1 (6 bases). Germline lookup yields CDR1 MGHRA and CDR2 YSYEKL. The CDR3 sequence is 20 residues long. With 2 bases removed from V and 2 bases from J, the gap between germline ends came to 24 bases. The DNA of the CDR3 is TGCGCCAGCAGCCAATCGTTACAGGGTTCAATTTTATGGACTAATGAAAAACTGTTTTTT. The encoded protein is CASSQSLQGSILWTNEKLFF.

The chain is built from TRBV4-1 and TRBJ1-4; D might be TRBD1 (5 bases). Germline lookup yields CDR1 MGHRA and CDR2 YSYEKL. The CDR3 loop spans 16 amino acids. The V gene lost 0 bases and the J gene lost 7 bases, with 15 bases spanning the gap. The CDR3 loop is CASSQDPGTGGEKLFF. The CDR3 DNA follows: TGCGCCAGCAGCCAAGACCCCGGGACGGGGGGTGAAAAACTGTTTTTT.

This rearrangement joins TRBV12-3 or TRBV12-4 to TRBJ2-3; a possible D gene is TRBD1 (5 bases). Trimming pared 1 base from V and 10 bases from J, leaving 12 bases between. CDR3 length equals 13 residues. The CDR3 loop is CASSLVIGHAQYF. DNA of the CDR3: TGTGCCAGCAGTTTAGTTATCGGACACGCGCAGTATTTT.

The chain uses TRBV6-4 and TRBJ1-1, with TRBD1 as a possible D gene (5 bases). The CDR3 is 14 residues long. The ends were cut back, 2 bases at V and 3 bases at J, with 10 bases in the middle. Germline V gene lookup returns CDR1 MRHNA and CDR2 SNTAGT. This CDR3 reads CASSDVKGYTEAFF. Written as DNA, the CDR3 is TGTGCCAGCAGTGACGTTAAGGGGTACACTGAAGCTTTCTTT.

In DNA form, the CDR3 reads TGTGCCAGCAGTTTTTGGGACAGCACCGGGGAGCTGTTTTTT. This translates into CASSFWDSTGELFF. The chain has TRBV27 and TRBJ2-2, with 7 bases fitting TRBD1. Per the germline V gene, CDR1 is MNHEY and CDR2 is SMNVEV (reference sequence). This CDR3 contains 14 residues. The V and J ends lost 3 bases and 4 bases, in that order; junction bases with no gene match: 2.

The rearrangement joins TRBV3-1 (or the pseudogene TRBV3-2) to TRBJ1-2; D might be TRBD1 (5 bases). The V gene's germline CDR1 is LGHDT and CDR2 YNNKEL (reference sequence). The CDR3 extends over 16 amino acids. V gave up 0 bases and J gave up 4 bases, with 15 bases separating them. The CDR3 DNA is TGTGCCAGCAGCCAAGATGGGGGGTCCCGAGGCTATGGCTACACCTTC. Protein: CASSQDGGSRGYGYTF.

The V gene is TRBV10-3, the J gene TRBJ2-7; D is uncertain. V shed 3 bases and J shed 3 bases, with 15 bases lying between them. Germline CDR1 reads ENHRY; CDR2 reads SYGVKD. CDR3 length: 15 amino acids. The CDR3 sequence: CAISDNSLSYYEQYF. The CDR3 bases are TGTGCCATCAGTGATAACTCCTTGAGTTACTACGAGCAGTACTTC.

The chain is built from TRBV21-1 and TRBJ1-1; the table calls TRBD1, which could not be checked here. TRBV21-1 is recorded as a pseudogene. This CDR3 contains 15 residues. The CDR3 here is CASSKVQGLDTEAFF. The CDR3 DNA is TGTGCCAGCAGCAAAGTTCAGGGATTGGACACTGAAGCTTTCTTT.

CDR3 coding DNA: TGCGCCAGCACAACGACAGGAATCATGAACACTGAAGCTTTCTTT. Translating gives CASTTTGIMNTEAFF. The chain is built from TRBV23-1 and TRBJ1-1; a possible D gene is TRBD1 (6 bases). TRBV23-1 is identified as an open reading frame with a role that is uncertain. The CDR3 length is 15 residues. V was pared by 7 bases and J by 0 bases, with 15 bases between.

This chain joins TRBV6-1 and TRBJ1-3; weak D call: TRBD1 (5 bases). From germline, CDR1 is MNHNS and CDR2 SASEGT. Trimming took off 3 bases at V and 0 bases at J, with 12 bases between the two ends. The CDR3 totals 16 residues. CDR3 amino acids: CASSDKGRSSGNTIYF. CDR3 coding DNA: TGTGCCAGCAGTGATAAGGGGCGAAGCTCTGGAAACACCATATATTTT.

Notes on this clone: Other DNA sequences from this sample encode an identical CDR3 as well. The chain recombines TRBV27 with TRBJ1-5, with 10 bases that match TRBD1. Germline lookup yields CDR1 MNHEY and CDR2 SMNVEV (reference sequence). Unmatched junction bases numbered 0, after V lost 2 bases and J lost 2 bases. The CDR3 extends over 15 amino acids. As DNA, the CDR3 is TGTGCCAGCAGTTTAGGGACAGGGGGCAATCAGCCCCAGCATTTT. Protein product: CASSLGTGGNQPQHF.

The chain combines TRBV3-1 (or the pseudogene TRBV3-2) with TRBJ1-3; D is undetermined. Germline CDR1 is LGHDT and CDR2 is YNNKEL (reference sequence). The length of the CDR3 is 17 residues. Trimming left V 1 base short and J 4 bases short, with 17 bases between. The CDR3 DNA reads as TGTGCCAGCAGCCAAGCAATCCGAGGGAGAATCGGAAACACCATATATTTT. Residues: CASSQAIRGRIGNTIYF.

The chain has TRBV28 and TRBJ2-6; no clear D. Looked up from germline, CDR1 is MDHEN and CDR2 is SYDVKM. Trimming stripped 4 bases from V and 1 base from J, with 8 bases between. The CDR3 extends over 15 amino acids. CDR3 protein: CASSSHGSGANVLTF. CDR3 DNA: TGTGCCAGCAGTTCCCACGGGTCTGGGGCCAACGTCCTGACTTTC.

The rearrangement uses TRBV5-1 and TRBJ1-3; D gene uncertain. Germline CDR1 SGHRS, CDR2 YFSETQ. The CDR3 totals 17 residues. Trimming shortened V by 0 bases and J by 4 bases, and 17 bases separated the two germline ends. The CDR3 DNA is TGCGCCAGCAGCTTGGATACCCCGGGGAATCCAGGAAACACCATATATTTT. Residues: CASSLDTPGNPGNTIYF. The variable domain in full, completed from reference TRBV5-1 and TRBJ1-3, reads KAGVTQTPRYLIKTRGQQVTLSCSPISGHRSVSWYQQTPGQGLQFLFEYFSETQRNKGNFPGRFSGRQFSNSRSEMNVSTLELGDSALYLCASSLDTPGNPGNTIYFGEGSWLTVV.

The chain has TRBV18 and TRBJ1-3, with 7 bases matching TRBD1. Germline lookup yields CDR1 KGHSH and CDR2 LQKENI. This CDR3 comprises 16 residues. Germline trimming cut 3 bases from V and 0 bases from J; bases unmatched to any gene: 5. The CDR3 DNA sequence: TGTGCCAGCTCACCTAAACAGGGGAGCTCTGGAAACACCATATATTTT. Amino acids: CASSPKQGSSGNTIYF.

V usage is TRBV5-1 and J usage is TRBJ2-3; TRBD2 matches at 11 bases. V lost 3 bases and J lost 1; bases outside the gene matches: 10. Germline V lookup: CDR1 SGHRS, CDR2 YFSETQ. The length of the CDR3 is 18 residues. The CDR3 nucleotides are TGCGCCAGCAGCTCCATCCCTAGCGGGGGGTTACGCACAGATACGCAGTATTTT. Its translation: CASSSIPSGGLRTDTQYF.

V and J are TRBV6-2 or TRBV6-3 and TRBJ2-4; tentatively, D is TRBD1 (5 bases). Trimming cost V 6 bases and J 1 base, with 13 bases left between them. CDR3 length: 15 amino acids. The germline V gene encodes CDR1 MNHEY and CDR2 SVGEGT. CDR3 DNA: TGTGCCAGCAGCTCGTTCAAGGGGGCCAAAAACATTCAGTACTTC. Its translation is CASSSFKGAKNIQYF.

The J gene is TRBJ2-7, the V gene TRBV16; 7 nucleotides agree with TRBD1. In germline, CDR1 is KGHSY, CDR2 FQNENV. This CDR3 is built from 14 residues. The ends lost 2 bases at V and 1 base at J; junction bases unmatched: 2. This chain's CDR3 is CASSQGTVSYEQYF. CDR3 bases: TGTGCCAGCAGCCAAGGGACAGTTTCCTACGAGCAGTACTTC.

This rearrangement joins TRBV27 to TRBJ2-2, with D tentatively TRBD1 (5 bases). Per germline, CDR1 MNHEY and CDR2 SMNVEV (reference sequence). The V end lost 6 bases, the J end lost 6 bases, and 11 bases lay between the germline ends. CDR3 length equals 13 residues. CDR3 in DNA: TGTGCCAGCAGCCCGCAGGGCGCCGGGGAGCTGTTTTTT. Residues: CASSPQGAGELFF.

The rearrangement links TRBV5-8 to TRBJ2-5; 8 positions match TRBD2. This CDR3 is built from 13 residues. Germline lookup yields CDR1 SGHTS and CDR2 YDEGEE. The J segment lost 7 bases and the V segment lost 6 bases, leaving 8 bases of the junction unmatched. DNA for the CDR3: TGTGCCAGCACCCGAGCGGGGGAGGGGACCCAGTACTTC. Its translation is CASTRAGEGTQYF. Full variable domain (rest looked up from reference TRBV5-8 and TRBJ2-5): EAGVTQSPTHLIKTRGQQATLRCSPISGHTSVYWYQQALGLGLQFLLWYDEGEERNRGNFPPRFSGRQFPNYSSELNVNALELEDSALYLCASTRAGEGTQYFGPGTRLLVL.

This rearrangement joins TRBV10-2 to TRBJ1-1; 7 positions agree with TRBD1. Germline lookup yields CDR1 WSHSY and CDR2 SAAADI. V shed 0 bases and J 6 bases; nucleotides not matched to a gene: 7. The CDR3 runs to 15 residues. CDR3 nucleotides: TGCGCCAGCAGTGAGTCTAGACAGGGAGTTCCTGAAGCTTTCTTT. This codes for CASSESRQGVPEAFF.

About this clone itself: A junction boundary mismatches the germline segment, possibly from a read error. The chain recombines TRBV28 with TRBJ1-1, with no clear D. Per the germline V gene, CDR1 is MDHEN and CDR2 is SYDVKM. The CDR3 contains 14 residues. CDR3 bases: TGTGCCAGCAGTTTATTTGAGGGATACACTAAAGCTTTCTTT. It codes for CASSLFEGYTKAFF.

This chain joins TRBV11-2 and TRBJ2-2, with 7 bases that match TRBD2. Germline-derived CDR1 and CDR2 are SGHAT and FQNNGV. V gave up 7 bases and J gave up 6 bases; unmatched junction bases: 2. The CDR3 runs to 12 residues. CDR3: CASNRGAGELFF. CDR3 nucleotides: TGTGCCAGCAACCGGGGGGCCGGGGAGCTGTTTTTT.